These 23 T cell receptor beta chains came from one sample sequenced in a study of T cells after yellow fever vaccination (dated by TCRdb to the late 2010s). Library generation was performed with 5' RACE. TCRdb records Illumina NovaSeq 6000 as the sequencer. The public reads were quality trimmed at Q25 with fastp and then assembled into clones with MiXCR by TCRdb, keeping productive beta chains. Each entry merges the rows of one CDR3 protein and shows their most common DNA and genes. The sample table lists some 260,000 distinct CDR3 sequences, roughly 5% of them with a count of one. The ten largest clones take up roughly 3.5% of the sample. According to the study, the label for this sample's treatment or condition signals: live attenuated yellow fever vaccine strain. Source: CD4+ T cells sorted from PBMCs, taken on the day of the yellow fever booster vaccination. The receptors were sampled from a young man who received the YFV17D yellow fever vaccine.

This clonotype was detected ten times or more. The CDR3 DNA is TGCGCCAGCAGCCAAGATCCCGGCGTGATTGAAAAACTGTTTTTT. Translating it yields CASSQDPGVIEKLFF. The chain combines TRBV4-3 with TRBJ1-4; D remains ambiguous. Germline CDR1 is LGHNA and CDR2 is YSLEER. With 0 bases removed from V and 7 bases from J, the gap between germline ends came to 12 bases. CDR3 length: 15 amino acids.

The genes are TRBV5-4 and TRBJ1-5, with D unresolved. Germline CDR1 reads SGHNT; CDR2 reads YYREEE (reference sequence). Deletions cut 4 bases from V and 7 bases from J, with 18 bases between. The CDR3 contains 15 residues. The CDR3 bases are TGTGCCAGCAGCGTAGATCCGGGAGGAGGGCAGCCCCAGCATTTT. This encodes CASSVDPGGGQPQHF. Full variable domain (outside the CDR3, taken from reference TRBV5-4 and TRBJ1-5): ETGVTQSPTHLIKTRGQQVTLRCSSQSGHNTVSWYQQALGQGPQFIFQYYREEENGRGNFPPRFSGLQFPNYSSELNVNALELDDSALYLCASSVDPGGGQPQHFGDGTRLSIL.

The chain is built from TRBV6-6 and TRBJ1-4, with D perhaps matching TRBD1 (6 bases). Germline CDR1 reads MNHNY; CDR2 reads SVGAGI (reference sequence). Trimming took 2 bases from V and 1 from J, leaving 8 bases between them. This CDR3 spans 15 amino acids. The CDR3 here is CASSYGDKTNEKLFF. DNA for the CDR3: TGTGCCAGCAGTTACGGGGACAAAACTAATGAAAAACTGTTTTTT.

In its sample, this clonotype was seen a few times. This chain links TRBV7-2 with TRBJ2-7, with TRBD1 matching 9 bases. The V and J ends lost 2 bases and 6 bases, in that order; junction bases with no gene match: 8. The length of the CDR3 is 15 residues. From germline, CDR1 is SGHTA and CDR2 FQGNSA. In DNA, the CDR3 is TGTGCCAGCAGCTTAAGTCCGGGACAGGGCGGCGAGCAGTACGTC. As protein: CASSLSPGQGGEQYV.

This clonotype was seen repeatedly, ten times or more. The chain uses TRBV24-1 and TRBJ2-1, with D possibly matching TRBD2 (6 bases). Trimming removed 4 bases at V and 0 bases at J, with 12 bases between. From germline, CDR1 is KGHDR and CDR2 SFDVKD. This CDR3 region has 16 residues. The CDR3 DNA reads as TGTGCCACCAGTGACTCGGACGGGAGCTCCTACAATGAGCAGTTCTTC. This gives the protein CATSDSDGSSYNEQFF.

The rearrangement links TRBV6-2 or TRBV6-3 to TRBJ1-5, with no clear D. V lost 6 bases and J lost 4, with 7 bases in between. Germline V gene sequence: CDR1 MNHEY, CDR2 SVGEGT. The CDR3 has 12 residues. The CDR3 coding sequence is TGTGCCAGCAGACCTGCAAATCAGCCCCAGCATTTT. Its translation is CASRPANQPQHF.

This clonotype has only a few counts. V gene TRBV12-3 or TRBV12-4 combines with J gene TRBJ2-3; weak D call: TRBD1 (6 bases). The V end lost 6 bases, the J end lost 2 bases, and 15 bases lay between the germline ends. CDR3 length: 15 amino acids. The CDR3 bases are TGTGCCAGCAGGCGACAGGAGTCCACCACAGATACGCAGTATTTT. Its protein product is CASRRQESTTDTQYF.

In its sample, this clonotype was seen many times. This chain uses TRBV7-2 with TRBJ2-4, with D unresolved. Germline V gene data show CDR1 as SGHTA and CDR2 as FQGNSA. The CDR3 has 12 residues. Between the trimmed V and J ends, which lost 0 bases and 3 bases, there was a span of 0 bases. The CDR3 is CASSLAKNIQYF. CDR3 sequence (DNA): TGTGCCAGCAGCTTAGCCAAAAACATTCAGTACTTC. Together with reference TRBV7-2 and TRBJ2-4, the CDR3 gives the full variable domain: GAGVSQSPSNKVTEKGKDVELRCDPISGHTALYWYRQSLGQGLEFLIYFQGNSAPDKSGLPSDRFSAERTGGSVSTLTIQRTQQEDSAVYLCASSLAKNIQYFGAGTRLSVL.

The chain uses TRBV10-3 and TRBJ1-2, with no clear D. Trimming cost V 6 bases and J 1 base, with 18 bases left between them. This CDR3 region has 16 residues. Germline loops: CDR1 ENHRY, CDR2 SYGVKD. The CDR3 DNA sequence: TGTGCCATCAGACCTTCTGGCATCCGGGATAACTATGGCTACACCTTC. Translating gives CAIRPSGIRDNYGYTF.

This clonotype has ten or more counts. The V gene is TRBV10-3, the J gene TRBJ2-6, with D hard to call. The CDR3 spans 17 residues. Germline V gene data show CDR1 as ENHRY and CDR2 as SYGVKD. V was cut by 2 bases and J by 0 bases, with 11 bases left in between. DNA for the CDR3: TGTGCCATCAGTGAGAAGACACCTGGCTCTGGGGCCAACGTCCTGACTTTC. This gives the protein CAISEKTPGSGANVLTF.

The chain is built from TRBV10-3 and TRBJ2-5; 7 nucleotides line up with TRBD2. Trimming cost V 0 bases and J 0 bases; bases outside gene matches: 4. This CDR3 has 16 residues. Germline V gene sequence: CDR1 ENHRY, CDR2 SYGVKD. CDR3 bases: TGTGCCATCAGTGAGTCGCTAGCGGAGTACCAAGAGACCCAGTACTTC. Translating it yields CAISESLAEYQETQYF.

There are a few counts of this clonotype. V gene TRBV12-3 or TRBV12-4 combines with J gene TRBJ2-5; no clear D. This CDR3 region has 11 residues. Trimming removed 6 bases at V and 7 bases at J, with 9 bases between. The CDR3 DNA sequence: TGTGCCAGCAGCACCCTAGGGACCCAGTACTTC. This gives the protein CASSTLGTQYF.

This clonotype was detected many times. The chain links TRBV20-1 to TRBJ2-7; 7 nucleotides line up with TRBD1. From germline, CDR1 is DFQATT and CDR2 SNEGSKA (reference sequence). With V trimmed by 2 bases and J by 0 bases, 4 bases remained unmatched. The CDR3 loop spans 14 amino acids. The CDR3 sequence is CSARRDSLSYEQYF. CDR3 DNA sequence: TGCAGTGCTAGAAGGGACAGCCTCTCCTACGAGCAGTACTTC.

This clonotype was seen repeatedly, ten times or more. The rearrangement uses TRBV2 and TRBJ2-1; 7 positions agree with TRBD1. With 7 bases clipped from V and 5 bases from J, the junction kept 5 bases outside the gene matches. The length of the CDR3 is 13 residues. Per the germline V gene, CDR1 is SNHLY and CDR2 is FYNNEI. The DNA for the CDR3 is TGTGCCAGCATCACTACAGGGGACAATGAGCAGTTCTTC. Protein sequence: CASITTGDNEQFF.

The genes are TRBV10-3 and TRBJ1-3; D is unclear. V was clipped by 4 bases and J by 0 bases, with 10 bases between them. Germline V lookup: CDR1 ENHRY, CDR2 SYGVKD. This CDR3 has 15 residues. This CDR3 is CAISVDWRSGNTIYF. DNA for the CDR3: TGTGCCATCAGTGTGGACTGGCGCTCTGGAAACACCATATATTTT.

The chain uses TRBV5-6 and TRBJ1-1; perhaps TRBD1 as D (5 bases). The CDR3 length is 17 residues. Germline V gives CDR1 SGHDT, CDR2 YYEEEE. Trimming shortened V by 0 bases and J by 6 bases, and 21 bases separated the two germline ends. CDR3 in amino acids: CASSLVGRERGNPEAFF. As DNA, the CDR3 is TGTGCCAGCAGCTTGGTCGGCAGGGAAAGGGGAAACCCTGAAGCTTTCTTT.

This clonotype was seen more than once but under ten times. The V gene is TRBV5-1, the J gene TRBJ2-3; 13 positions match TRBD2. The length of the CDR3 is 16 residues. CDR1 and CDR2 (germline): SGHRS, YFSETQ. Trimming took 4 bases from V and 1 from J; bases not matched to a gene: 3. In DNA form, the CDR3 reads TGCGCCAGCAGCCTTACTAGCGGGAGGGGCACAGATACGCAGTATTTT. This sequence encodes CASSLTSGRGTDTQYF.

This clonotype came up a few times. The chain uses TRBV24-1 and TRBJ2-1; possibly TRBD1 for D (7 bases). CDR3 length: 14 amino acids. Between the trimmed V and J ends, which lost 9 bases and 5 bases, there was a span of 16 bases. Germline CDR1 KGHDR, CDR2 SFDVKD. CDR3 sequence (DNA): TGTGCCACCCATACGACAGGGAGGCACAATGAGCAGTTCTTC. Translation: CATHTTGRHNEQFF.

In this sample, this clonotype turned up many times. The J gene is TRBJ2-5, the V gene TRBV29-1; D gene ambiguous. This CDR3 spans 13 amino acids. V gave up 4 bases and J gave up 2 bases, with 11 bases separating them. Germline V gives CDR1 SQVTM, CDR2 ANQGSEA. The DNA of the CDR3 is TGCAGCGTTGCCAAGGTGATACAAGAGACCCAGTACTTC. Encoded protein: CSVAKVIQETQYF.

The V call is TRBV5-4, the J call TRBJ2-3, with TRBD1 matching over 7 bases. The junction had 10 bases not matched to a gene; V was cut back by 5 bases and J by 1 base. CDR3 size: 16 residues. Germline V lookup: CDR1 SGHNT, CDR2 YYREEE (reference sequence). CDR3 in DNA: TGTGCCAGCAGGCGAACCTCAGGGGGTGGCACAGATACGCAGTATTTT. Its protein is CASRRTSGGGTDTQYF.

This clonotype was observed once. The gene calls are TRBV7-2 and TRBJ1-5; D gene uncertain. CDR1 is SGHTA and CDR2 is FQGNSA in the germline V gene. V was pared by 5 bases and J by 5 bases, with 10 bases between. The CDR3 consists of 13 residues. The CDR3 sequence: CASSTRPDQPQHF. Written as DNA, the CDR3 is TGTGCCAGCAGCACGCGTCCTGATCAGCCCCAGCATTTT.

This clonotype came up a few times. This chain connects TRBV12-3 or TRBV12-4 to TRBJ1-1; no firm D call. The CDR3 consists of 13 residues. V lost 6 bases, J lost 6 bases, and 14 bases lay in between. CDR3 in amino acids: CASRWRGPAEAFF. Written as DNA, the CDR3 is TGTGCCAGCAGATGGCGAGGGCCGGCTGAAGCTTTCTTT.

The table lists this clonotype with a few counts. V gene TRBV5-4 combines with J gene TRBJ2-5, with a tentative D call TRBD2 (5 bases). This CDR3 has 14 amino acids. From germline, CDR1 is SGHNT and CDR2 YYREEE (reference sequence). Trimming shortened V by 2 bases and J by 3 bases, and 11 bases separated the two germline ends. In DNA form, the CDR3 reads TGTGCCAGCAGCTTCGGGATCCCCGAAGAGACCCAGTACTTC. Amino acids: CASSFGIPEETQYF. Variable domain in full (rest from reference TRBV5-4 and TRBJ2-5): ETGVTQSPTHLIKTRGQQVTLRCSSQSGHNTVSWYQQALGQGPQFIFQYYREEENGRGNFPPRFSGLQFPNYSSELNVNALELDDSALYLCASSFGIPEETQYFGPGTRLLVL.